Reported below is one T cell receptor beta chain. This entry comes from a study of blood T cell repertoires in COVID-19. In the study overall: Italy, Spain and the United States were the sources of the convalescent and acute COVID-19 samples. In each case, the material was cDNA or gDNA derived from T cells, B-cell-depleted T cells, or PBMCs.

Germline values: CDR1 MNHEY, CDR2 SVGAGI. The ends lost 6 bases at V and 4 bases at J; junction bases unmatched: 11. The CDR3 is 15 amino acids. Per the authors' pipeline: Nucleated cell counts were estimated from reference gene primer amplification. The data were produced by immunoSEQ multiplex PCR, yet TCRdb's version contains in-frame clones alone and is incomplete. Clone size and V and J calls were adopted from that table, with D and trimming inferred from the DNA. This sample yields 250,000 or so clones, of which roughly 90% are seen a single time; just under 0.95% belongs to the top ten. The chain joins TRBV6-5 to TRBJ2-7; 8 nucleotides agree with TRBD2. This sequence originates from a woman aged 40-49 years who had recovered from COVID-19. The sample consisted of peripheral blood. The chain's CDR3 is CASRGLAGSGYEQYF. The CDR3 DNA reads TGTGCCAGCAGGGGATTAGCGGGATCTGGATACGAGCAGTACTTC.